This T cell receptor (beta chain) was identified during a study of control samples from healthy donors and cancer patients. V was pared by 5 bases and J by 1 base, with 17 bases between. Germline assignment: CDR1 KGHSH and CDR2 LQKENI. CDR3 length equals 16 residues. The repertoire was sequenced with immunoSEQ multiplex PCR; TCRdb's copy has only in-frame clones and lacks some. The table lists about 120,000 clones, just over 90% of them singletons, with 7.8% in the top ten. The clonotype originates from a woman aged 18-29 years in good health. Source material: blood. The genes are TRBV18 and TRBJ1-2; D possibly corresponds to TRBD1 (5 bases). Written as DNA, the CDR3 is TGTGCCAGCTCATCCACCCTGACAGTCCTTAACTATGGCTACACCTTC. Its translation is CASSSTLTVLNYGYTF.